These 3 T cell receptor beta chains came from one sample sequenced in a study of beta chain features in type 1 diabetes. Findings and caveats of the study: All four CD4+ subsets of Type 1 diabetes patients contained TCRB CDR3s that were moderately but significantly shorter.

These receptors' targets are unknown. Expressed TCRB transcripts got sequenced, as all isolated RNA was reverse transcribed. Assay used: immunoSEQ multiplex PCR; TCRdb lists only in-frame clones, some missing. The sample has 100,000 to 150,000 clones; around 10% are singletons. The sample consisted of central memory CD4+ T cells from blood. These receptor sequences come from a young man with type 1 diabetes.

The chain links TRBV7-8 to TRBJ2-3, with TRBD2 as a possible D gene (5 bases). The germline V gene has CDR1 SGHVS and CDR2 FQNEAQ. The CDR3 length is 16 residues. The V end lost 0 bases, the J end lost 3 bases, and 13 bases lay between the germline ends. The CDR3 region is CASSLAGVTKTDTQYF. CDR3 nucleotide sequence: TGTGCCAGCAGCTTAGCCGGGGTCACTAAGACAGATACGCAGTATTTT.

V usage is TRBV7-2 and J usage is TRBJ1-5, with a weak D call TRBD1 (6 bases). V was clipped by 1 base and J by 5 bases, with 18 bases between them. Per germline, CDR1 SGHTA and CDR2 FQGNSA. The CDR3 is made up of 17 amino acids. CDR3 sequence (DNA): TGTGCCAGCAGCTTAGGAGGGGGATACAGTGCTTATCAGCCCCAGCATTTT. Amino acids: CASSLGGGYSAYQPQHF. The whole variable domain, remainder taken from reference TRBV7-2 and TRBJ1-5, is GAGVSQSPSNKVTEKGKDVELRCDPISGHTALYWYRQSLGQGLEFLIYFQGNSAPDKSGLPSDRFSAERTGGSVSTLTIQRTQQEDSAVYLCASSLGGGYSAYQPQHFGDGTRLSIL.

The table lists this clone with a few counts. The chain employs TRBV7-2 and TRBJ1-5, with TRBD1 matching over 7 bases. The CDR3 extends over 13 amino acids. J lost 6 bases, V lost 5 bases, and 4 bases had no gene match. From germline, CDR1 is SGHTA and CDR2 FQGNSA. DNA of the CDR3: TGTGCCAGCAGCCCCGACAGGGTTCAGCCCCAGCATTTT. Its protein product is CASSPDRVQPQHF.